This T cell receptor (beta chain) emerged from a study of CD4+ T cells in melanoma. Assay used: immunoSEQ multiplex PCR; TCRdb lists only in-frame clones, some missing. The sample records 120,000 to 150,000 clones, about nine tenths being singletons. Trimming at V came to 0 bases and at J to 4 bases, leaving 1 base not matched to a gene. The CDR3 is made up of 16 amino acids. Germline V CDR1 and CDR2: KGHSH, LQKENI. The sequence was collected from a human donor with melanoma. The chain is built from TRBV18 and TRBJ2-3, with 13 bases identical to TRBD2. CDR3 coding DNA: TGTGCCAGCTCACCACCGGGACTAGCGGGGTCAGATACGCAGTATTTT. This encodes CASSPPGLAGSDTQYF.